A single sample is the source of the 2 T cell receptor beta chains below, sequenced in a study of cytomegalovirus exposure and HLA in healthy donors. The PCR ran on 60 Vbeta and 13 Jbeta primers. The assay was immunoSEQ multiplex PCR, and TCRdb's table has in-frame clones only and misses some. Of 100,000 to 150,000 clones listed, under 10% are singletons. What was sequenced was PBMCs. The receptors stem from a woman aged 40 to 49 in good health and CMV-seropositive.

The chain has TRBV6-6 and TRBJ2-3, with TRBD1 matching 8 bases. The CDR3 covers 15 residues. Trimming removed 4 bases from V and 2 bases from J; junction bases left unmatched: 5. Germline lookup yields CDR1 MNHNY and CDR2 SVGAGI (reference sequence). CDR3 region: CASSSGQGYTDTQYF. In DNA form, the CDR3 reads TGTGCCAGCAGTTCCGGACAGGGTTACACAGATACGCAGTATTTT.

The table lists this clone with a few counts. In DNA, the CDR3 is TGCGCCAGCAGCTCCCAGGGGGCGAGTTTTGAAAAACTGTTTTTT. It specifies CASSSQGASFEKLFF. The chain has TRBV5-1 and TRBJ1-4, with 8 bases aligning to TRBD1. In germline, CDR1 is SGHRS, CDR2 YFSETQ. The CDR3 is 15 amino acids. The junction had 8 bases not matched to a gene; V was cut back by 3 bases and J by 7 bases. Full variable domain (outside the CDR3, taken from reference TRBV5-1 and TRBJ1-4): KAGVTQTPRYLIKTRGQQVTLSCSPISGHRSVSWYQQTPGQGLQFLFEYFSETQRNKGNFPGRFSGRQFSNSRSEMNVSTLELGDSALYLCASSSQGASFEKLFFGSGTQLSVL.